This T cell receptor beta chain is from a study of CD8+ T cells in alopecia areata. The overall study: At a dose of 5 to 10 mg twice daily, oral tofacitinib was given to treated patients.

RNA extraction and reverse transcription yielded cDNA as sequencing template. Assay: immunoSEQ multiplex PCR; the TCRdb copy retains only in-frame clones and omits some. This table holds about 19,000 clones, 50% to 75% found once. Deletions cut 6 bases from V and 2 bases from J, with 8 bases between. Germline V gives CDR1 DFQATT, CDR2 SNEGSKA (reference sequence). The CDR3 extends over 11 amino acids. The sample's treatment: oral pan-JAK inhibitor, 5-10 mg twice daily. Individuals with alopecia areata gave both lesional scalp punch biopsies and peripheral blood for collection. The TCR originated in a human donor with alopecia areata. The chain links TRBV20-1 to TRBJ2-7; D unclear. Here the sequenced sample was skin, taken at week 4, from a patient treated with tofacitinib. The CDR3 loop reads CSALGTYEQYF. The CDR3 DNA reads TGCAGTGCCCTGGGCACCTACGAGCAGTACTTC.